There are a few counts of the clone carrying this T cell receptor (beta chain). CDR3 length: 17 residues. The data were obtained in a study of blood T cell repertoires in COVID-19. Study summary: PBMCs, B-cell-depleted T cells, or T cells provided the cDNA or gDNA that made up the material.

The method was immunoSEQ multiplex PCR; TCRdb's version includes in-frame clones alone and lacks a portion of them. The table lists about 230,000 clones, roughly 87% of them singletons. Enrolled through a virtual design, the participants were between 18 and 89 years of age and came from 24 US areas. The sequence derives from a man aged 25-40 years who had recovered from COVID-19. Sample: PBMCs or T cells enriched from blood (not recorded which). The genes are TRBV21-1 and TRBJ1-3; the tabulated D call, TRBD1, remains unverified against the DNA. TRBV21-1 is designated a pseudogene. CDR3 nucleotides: TGTGCCAGCAGCAAAGCGCTACAGCCTTTCTCTGGAAACACCATATATTTT. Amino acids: CASSKALQPFSGNTIYF.